This T cell receptor (beta chain) was captured by sequencing in a study of neurological immune-mediated disorders. Study outcomes and limitations: The study found no CDR3 amino acid sequences shared by expanded clones across subjects, suggesting private repertoires in all groups.

The cDNA was generated by 5'RACE with 10-nucleotide random UMIs. TCRdb independently ran MiXCR on the 5' RACE reads; one entry per CDR3 protein. This sample yields more than 70,000 distinct CDR3 sequences, of which roughly a tenth are seen a single time; approximately 10% belongs to the top ten. This clonotype was counted many times. Its cognate antigen is unknown. Germline values: CDR1 DFQATT, CDR2 SNEGSKA (reference sequence). The length of the CDR3 is 13 residues. The germline V and J ends were trimmed by 3 bases and 6 bases, with 12 bases remaining between them. Time point of the sample: longitudinal time-point 1 (baseline).

The source is a man aged 25-45 years in good health. Sequencing was done on a sample of PBMCs. V and J are TRBV20-1 and TRBJ1-5, with D maybe TRBD1 (6 bases). The CDR3 reads CSARAGEGQPQHF. Here the CDR3 DNA reads TGCAGTGCTAGGGCAGGGGAGGGTCAGCCCCAGCATTTT.